This T cell receptor beta chain was captured by sequencing in a study of blood T cell repertoires in COVID-19. Germline V gives CDR1 MDHEN, CDR2 SYDVKM. V was pared by 2 bases and J by 8 bases, with 12 bases of the junction left unmatched. This CDR3 spans 16 amino acids. Only in-frame clones appear in the TCRdb table, and some are missing; sequencing was by immunoSEQ multiplex PCR. The table lists about 140,000 clones, over 75% of them singletons. This rearrangement joins TRBV28 to TRBJ2-1, with 7 bases lining up with TRBD2. The sample consisted of PBMCs or T cells enriched from blood (not recorded which). The TCR comes from a woman in her fifties or sixties who had recovered from COVID-19. The CDR3 sequence: CASSLVSSGGRHEQFF. The CDR3, as DNA: TGTGCCAGCAGTTTAGTTTCTAGCGGAGGGAGGCATGAGCAGTTCTTC.